The 9 T cell receptor beta chains below were found in one sample sequenced in a study of T cell changes during pregnancy in multiple sclerosis. This table comes from immunoSEQ multiplex PCR, and its TCRdb copy is limited to in-frame clones, with some not included. Here the sample spans about 67,000 clones, approximately 91% being singletons. Specimen: peripheral blood, collected in the second trimester of pregnancy. Source of these receptors: a female donor with multiple sclerosis, enrolled in a pregnancy study.

This chain uses TRBV2 with TRBJ2-2, with 11 bases identical to TRBD2. The trim removed 6 bases at V and 4 bases at J, leaving 4 bases unmatched. The germline V gene encodes CDR1 SNHLY and CDR2 FYNNEI. The CDR3 is 15 amino acids. CDR3 loop: CASRPTSGGTGELFF. The CDR3 nucleotides read TGTGCCAGCAGACCCACTAGCGGGGGCACCGGGGAGCTGTTTTTT.

The chain recombines TRBV10-3 with TRBJ1-1; D not resolved. The CDR3 runs 13 residues. Germline V CDR1 and CDR2: ENHRY, SYGVKD. Trimming removed 4 bases at V and 2 bases at J, with 8 bases between. CDR3 sequence reads: CAISAGDNTEAFF. The CDR3 DNA reads as TGTGCCATCAGTGCGGGAGACAACACTGAAGCTTTCTTT.

The gene calls are TRBV6-1 and TRBJ1-1; D might be TRBD1 (5 bases). The CDR3 spans 13 residues. Germline V CDR1 and CDR2: MNHNS, SASEGT. The V end was cut by 4 bases, the J end by 8 bases, with 14 bases between. The CDR3 nucleotides are TGTGCCAGCAGTGTAGAAGCAGGGATCGAAGCTTTCTTT. Its translation is CASSVEAGIEAFF.

The V gene is TRBV11-2, the J gene TRBJ2-1; 7 positions agree with TRBD2. This CDR3 contains 15 residues. Germline V gene data show CDR1 as SGHAT and CDR2 as FQNNGV. J lost 2 bases, V lost 7 bases, and 8 bases had no gene match. In DNA form, the CDR3 reads TGTGCCAGCACCCTAGGGCTAGCGGCCTACAATGAGCAGTTCTTC. Translated, it gives CASTLGLAAYNEQFF. Filled out from reference TRBV11-2 and TRBJ2-1, the complete variable domain reads EAGVAQSPRYKIIEKRQSVAFWCNPISGHATLYWYQQILGQGPKLLIQFQNNGVVDDSQLPKDRFSAERLKGVDSTLKIQPAKLEDSAVYLCASTLGLAAYNEQFFGPGTRLTVL.

The J gene is TRBJ1-4, the V gene TRBV27; 9 positions match TRBD1. In germline, CDR1 is MNHEY, CDR2 SMNVEV (reference sequence). J lost 8 bases, V lost 5 bases, and 6 bases had no gene match. This CDR3 spans 14 amino acids. The CDR3 DNA sequence: TGTGCCAGCAGTGCGACAGGGGGGGAGGAAAAACTGTTTTTT. Translation: CASSATGGEEKLFF.

This clone has only one observation. The chain is built from TRBV2 and TRBJ2-7, with 14 bases that match TRBD2. The CDR3 loop spans 15 amino acids. Looked up from germline, CDR1 is SNHLY and CDR2 is FYNNEI. J lost 7 bases, V lost 4 bases, and 6 bases had no gene match. This chain's CDR3 is CASSARLAGGGEQYF. CDR3 coding DNA: TGTGCCAGCAGTGCCAGACTAGCGGGAGGGGGGGAGCAGTACTTC.

This chain uses TRBV5-6 with TRBJ1-3; the match to TRBD1 covers 8 bases. This CDR3 spans 16 amino acids. Trimming cost V 3 bases and J 0 bases; bases outside gene matches: 5. Per the germline V gene, CDR1 is SGHDT and CDR2 is YYEEEE. The CDR3 is CASSYDRGLSGNTIYF. As DNA, the CDR3 is TGTGCCAGCAGCTATGACAGGGGCCTCTCTGGAAACACCATATATTTT.

The V and J genes are TRBV4-1 and TRBJ2-1; 9 bases agree with TRBD2. CDR1 and CDR2 (germline): MGHRA, YSYEKL. The ends lost 4 bases at V and 8 bases at J; junction bases unmatched: 6. The CDR3 totals 14 residues. The CDR3 protein is CASSLGLARDEQFF. The CDR3 coding sequence is TGCGCCAGCAGCCTAGGACTAGCGCGAGATGAGCAGTTCTTC.

The chain joins TRBV5-4 to TRBJ2-7, with TRBD1 matching over 8 bases. Germline V gene lookup returns CDR1 SGHNT and CDR2 YYREEE (reference sequence). The J segment lost 3 bases and the V segment lost 2 bases, leaving 7 bases of the junction unmatched. The length of the CDR3 is 15 residues. CDR3 protein: CASSLIQQGDYEQYF. The CDR3 DNA reads TGTGCCAGCAGCTTAATACAACAGGGGGACTACGAGCAGTACTTC.